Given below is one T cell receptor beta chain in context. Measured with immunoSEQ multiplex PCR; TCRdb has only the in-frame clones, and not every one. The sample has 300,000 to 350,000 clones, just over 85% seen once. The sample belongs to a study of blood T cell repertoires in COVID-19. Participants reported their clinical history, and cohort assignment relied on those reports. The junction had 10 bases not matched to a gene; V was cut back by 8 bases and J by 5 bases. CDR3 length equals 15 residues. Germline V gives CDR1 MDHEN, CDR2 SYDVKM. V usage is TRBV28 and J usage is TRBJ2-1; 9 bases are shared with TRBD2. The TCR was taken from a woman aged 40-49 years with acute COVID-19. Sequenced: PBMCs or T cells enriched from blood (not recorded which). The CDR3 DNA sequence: TGTGCCAGCGGATCTCTAGCGGGAAGCAACAATGAGCAGTTCTTC. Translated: CASGSLAGSNNEQFF.